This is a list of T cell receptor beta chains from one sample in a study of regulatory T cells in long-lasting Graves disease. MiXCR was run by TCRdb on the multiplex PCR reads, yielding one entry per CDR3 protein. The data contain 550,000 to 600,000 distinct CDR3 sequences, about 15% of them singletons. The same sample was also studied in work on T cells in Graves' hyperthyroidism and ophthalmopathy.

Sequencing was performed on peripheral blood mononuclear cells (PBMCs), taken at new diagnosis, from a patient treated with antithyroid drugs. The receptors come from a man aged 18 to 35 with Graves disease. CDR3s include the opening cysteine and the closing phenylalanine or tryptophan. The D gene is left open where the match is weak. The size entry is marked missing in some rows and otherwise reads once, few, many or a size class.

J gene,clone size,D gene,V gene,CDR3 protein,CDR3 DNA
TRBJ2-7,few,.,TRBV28,CASSFQGF,TGTGCCAGCAGTTTCCAGGGCTTC
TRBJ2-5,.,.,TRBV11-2,CASSLVGIETQYF,TGTGCCAGCAGCTTAGTAGGAATAGAGACCCAGTACTTC
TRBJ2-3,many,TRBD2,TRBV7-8,CASSLGVAGTPHNTQYF,TGTGCCAGCAGCTTAGGGGTAGCGGGGACCCCACACAATACGCAGTATTTT
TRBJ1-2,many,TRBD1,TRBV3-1,CASSGRDRFNYGYTF,TGTGCCAGCAGCGGCCGGGACAGGTTTAACTATGGCTACACCTTC
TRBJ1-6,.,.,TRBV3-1,CASSPLASSSYNSPLHF,TGTGCCAGCAGCCCTCTGGCGTCTAGCTCCTATAATTCACCCCTCCACTTT
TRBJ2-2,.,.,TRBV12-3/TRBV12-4,CAGSFGQQNTGELFF,TGTGCCGGCAGTTTCGGACAACAGAACACCGGGGAGCTGTTTTTT
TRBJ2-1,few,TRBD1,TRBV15,CATSRRAGTGGYNEQFF,TGTGCCACCAGCCGCCGAGCAGGGACAGGGGGCTACAATGAGCAGTTCTTC
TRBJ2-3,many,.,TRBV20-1,CSARARYTDTQYF,TGCAGTGCTAGGGCGCGGTACACAGATACGCAGTATTTT
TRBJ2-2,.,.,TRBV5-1,CASSLELDTGELFF,TGCGCCAGCAGCTTGGAGCTGGACACCGGGGAGCTGTTTTTT
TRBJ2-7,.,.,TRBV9,CASNQGPTDEQYF,TGTGCCAGCAATCAGGGCCCAACCGACGAGCAGTACTTC
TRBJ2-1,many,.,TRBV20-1,CSAPIVGVGEQFF,TGCAGTGCGCCTATAGTGGGGGTCGGTGAGCAGTTCTTC
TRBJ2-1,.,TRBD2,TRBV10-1,CASAERGGSDEQFF,TGCGCCAGTGCCGAACGGGGGGGTTCGGATGAGCAGTTCTTC
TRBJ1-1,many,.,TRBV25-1,CASSEWAGTGTEAFF,TGTGCCAGCAGTGAATGGGCAGGGACGGGGACTGAAGCTTTCTTT
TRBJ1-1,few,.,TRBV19,CASSIDLTYSHRDTEAFF,TGTGCCAGTAGTATAGATCTAACATATTCTCATAGGGACACTGAAGCTTTCTTT
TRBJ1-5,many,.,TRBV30,CAWSWQGTQPQHF,TGTGCCTGGAGCTGGCAGGGCACTCAGCCCCAGCATTTT
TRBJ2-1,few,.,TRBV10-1,CASSESGRGRTNERFF,TGCGCCAGCAGTGAGTCGGGGCGGGGGCGAACTAATGAGCGGTTCTTC
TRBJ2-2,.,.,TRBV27,CASSDSTDTGELFF,TGTGCCAGCAGTGATTCGACGGATACCGGGGAGCTGTTTTTT
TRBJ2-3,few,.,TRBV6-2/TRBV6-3,CASSSSDRTQYF,TGTGCCAGCAGTTCGTCCGACAGGACGCAGTATTTT
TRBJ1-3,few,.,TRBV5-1,CASSLGSRDSSGNTIYF,TGCGCCAGCAGCTTGGGGTCTCGGGATTCCTCTGGAAACACCATATATTTT
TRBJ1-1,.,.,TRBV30,CAWSSVEAFF,TGTGCCTGGAGTAGTGTCGAAGCTTTCTTT
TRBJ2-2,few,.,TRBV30,CAWSVGRYPGELFF,TGTGCCTGGAGTGTGGGCAGGTACCCCGGGGAGCTGTTTTTT
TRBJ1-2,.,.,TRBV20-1,CSARDLPLGYTF,TGCAGTGCTAGAGACCTCCCTCTCGGCTACACCTTC
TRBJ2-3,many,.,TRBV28,CAGSATVSTDTQYF,TGTGCCGGCTCGGCGACAGTTAGCACAGATACGCAGTATTTT
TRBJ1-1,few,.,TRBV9,CASSVGTVGGNTEAFF,TGTGCCAGCAGCGTGGGAACAGTCGGGGGGAACACTGAAGCTTTCTTT
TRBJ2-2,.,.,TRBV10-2,CASSVTGSNTGELFF,TGCGCCAGCAGTGTCACAGGGTCTAACACCGGGGAGCTGTTTTTT
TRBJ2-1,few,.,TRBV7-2,CASTITHTYNEQFF,TGCGCCAGCACCATTACACATACATACAATGAGCAGTTCTTC
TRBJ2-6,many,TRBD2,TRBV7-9,CASSHSGREAFWGANVLTF,TGTGCCAGCAGCCACTCCGGGCGGGAGGCCTTCTGGGGGGCCAACGTCCTGACTTTC
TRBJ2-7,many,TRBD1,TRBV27,CASSLAGTASSYEQYF,TGTGCCAGCAGTCTAGCCGGGACAGCGTCCTCCTACGAGCAGTACTTC
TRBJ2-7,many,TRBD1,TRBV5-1,CASSSGTGNYEQYF,TGCGCCAGCAGCTCGGGGACAGGGAACTACGAGCAGTACTTC
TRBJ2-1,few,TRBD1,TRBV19,CASSRDRERVNEQFF,TGTGCCAGTAGTAGGGACAGGGAAAGGGTAAATGAGCAGTTCTTC
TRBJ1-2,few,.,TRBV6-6,CASSYSTLTILPYGYTF,TGTGCCAGCAGTTACTCGACGCTCACCATCCTCCCCTATGGCTACACCTTC
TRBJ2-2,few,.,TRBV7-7,CASSDGAAAGELFF,TGTGCTAGCAGCGACGGAGCAGCGGCCGGGGAGCTGTTTTTT
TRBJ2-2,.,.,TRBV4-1,CASSRLGNGNTGELFF,TGCGCCAGCAGCCGATTAGGGAACGGCAACACCGGGGAGCTGTTTTTT
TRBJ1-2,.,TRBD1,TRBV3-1,CASSRMGQGFYGYTF,TGTGCCAGCAGCCGGATGGGACAGGGTTTCTATGGCTACACCTTC
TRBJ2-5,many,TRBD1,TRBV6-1,CASRRTGGGETQYF,TGTGCCAGCAGGAGGACAGGGGGCGGTGAGACCCAGTACTTC
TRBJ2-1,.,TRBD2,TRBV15,CATSRDLAGGRNEQFF,TGTGCCACCAGCAGAGATTTAGCGGGAGGGAGGAATGAGCAGTTCTTC
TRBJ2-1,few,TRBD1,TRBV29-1,CSVDSGTGIMNEQFF,TGCAGCGTTGACTCCGGGACAGGGATTATGAATGAGCAGTTCTTC
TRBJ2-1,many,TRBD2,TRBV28,CASSLAGATDEQFF,TGTGCCAGCAGTCTAGCGGGAGCCACCGATGAGCAGTTCTTC
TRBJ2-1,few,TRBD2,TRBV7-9,CASSLVAGGLDEQFF,TGTGCCAGCAGCTTAGTAGCGGGAGGTTTGGATGAGCAGTTCTTC
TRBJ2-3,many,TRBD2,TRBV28,CASSLSMVSGDLFGTSGTTDTQYF,TGTGCCAGCAGTTTAAGCATGGTGTCCGGGGACCTCTTCGGGACTAGCGGAACCACAGATACGCAGTATTTT
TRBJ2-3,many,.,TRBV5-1,CASSFVRLHGDTQYF,TGCGCCAGCAGCTTTGTCAGACTCCACGGAGATACGCAGTATTTT
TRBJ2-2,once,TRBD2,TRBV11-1,CAISSTSGRRSGTGELFF,TGTGCCATCAGCTCCACTAGCGGGAGAAGAAGCGGCACCGGGGAGCTGTTTTTT
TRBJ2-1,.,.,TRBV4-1,CASSQRAGTEALNEQFF,TGCGCCAGCAGCCAACGCGCCGGGACTGAGGCCTTGAATGAGCAGTTCTTC
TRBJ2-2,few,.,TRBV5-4,CASSSKDTGELFF,TGTGCCAGCAGCTCGAAGGACACCGGGGAGCTGTTTTTT
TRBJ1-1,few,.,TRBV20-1,CSADSGQGLSEAFF,TGCAGTGCAGACTCTGGTCAAGGGCTTTCTGAAGCTTTCTTT
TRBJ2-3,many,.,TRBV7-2,CASSLDILVGDTQYF,TGTGCCAGCAGCTTAGACATACTGGTGGGAGATACGCAGTATTTT
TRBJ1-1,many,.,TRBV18,CASSQPSEEAFF,TGTGCCAGCTCACAGCCTTCCGAGGAAGCTTTCTTT
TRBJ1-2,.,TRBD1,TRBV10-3,CAISDSQGAGSGGYTF,TGTGCCATCAGTGATTCACAGGGGGCCGGATCGGGTGGCTACACCTTC
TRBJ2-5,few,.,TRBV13,CASSPPPGRGETQYF,TGTGCCAGCAGCCCTCCCCCGGGACGAGGGGAGACCCAGTACTTC
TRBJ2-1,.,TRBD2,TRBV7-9,CASSLLLAELYNEQFF,TGTGCCAGCAGCTTATTACTAGCGGAACTCTACAATGAGCAGTTCTTC
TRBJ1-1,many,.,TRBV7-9,CASSLAPQNTEAFF,TGTGCCAGCAGCTTAGCACCGCAGAACACTGAAGCTTTCTTT
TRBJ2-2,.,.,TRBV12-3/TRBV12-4,CASSRWRNTGELFF,TGTGCCAGCAGCCGTTGGAGGAACACCGGGGAGCTGTTTTTT
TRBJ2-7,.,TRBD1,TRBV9,CASSPRGQGMYEQYF,TGTGCCAGCAGCCCGAGGGGACAGGGAATGTACGAGCAGTACTTC
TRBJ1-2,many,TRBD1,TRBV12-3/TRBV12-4,CASSPGTALGYTF,TGTGCCAGCAGTCCGGGGACAGCCCTAGGCTACACCTTC
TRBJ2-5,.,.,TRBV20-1,CSAEIGGGYQETQYF,TGCAGTGCTGAGATAGGGGGGGGGTACCAAGAGACCCAGTACTTC
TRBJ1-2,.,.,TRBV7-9,CASSSQGGKDGYTF,TGTGCCAGCAGCTCCCAAGGAGGGAAGGATGGCTACACCTTC
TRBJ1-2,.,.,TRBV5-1,CASSLAGSFYGYTF,TGCGCCAGCAGCTTGGCGGGGTCCTTCTATGGCTACACCTTC
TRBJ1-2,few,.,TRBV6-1,CASNKDSLSNYGYTF,TGTGCCAGCAATAAAGACAGTCTATCTAACTATGGCTACACCTTC